Detailed here is one T cell receptor beta chain. Its antigen remains unknown. These data belong to a study of T cell repertoires in cytomegalovirus infection. TCRdb reprocessed the reads with MiXCR, giving one entry per CDR3 protein. The sample has 900,000 to 950,000 distinct CDR3 sequences; around a third are singletons. The germline CDR1 and CDR2 sequences are SNHLY and FYNNEI. The length of the CDR3 is 15 residues. Trimming took 3 bases from V and 7 from J; bases not matched to a gene: 11. This sample comprised cultured CD8+ T cells from PBMCs, obtained from culture after CMV antigen stimulation. The genes are TRBV2 and TRBJ2-7, with 8 bases aligning to TRBD1. The TCR originated in a human donor in good health (CMV status not recorded). Some clones in this sample may be carry-over from other donors' samples. This CDR3 is CASSELGRGRDEQYV. CDR3 in DNA: TGTGCCAGCAGTGAGTTGGGCAGGGGGCGAGATGAGCAGTACGTC.